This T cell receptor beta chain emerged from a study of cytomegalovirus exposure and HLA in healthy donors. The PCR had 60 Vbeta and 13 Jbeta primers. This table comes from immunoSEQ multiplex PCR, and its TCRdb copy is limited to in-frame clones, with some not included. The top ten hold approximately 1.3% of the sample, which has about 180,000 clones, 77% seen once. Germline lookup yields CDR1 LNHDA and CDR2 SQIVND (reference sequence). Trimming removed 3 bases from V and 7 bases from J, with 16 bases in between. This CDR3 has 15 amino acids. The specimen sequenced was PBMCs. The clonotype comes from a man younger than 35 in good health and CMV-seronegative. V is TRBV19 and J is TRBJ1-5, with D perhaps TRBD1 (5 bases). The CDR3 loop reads CASSIYLGPGQPQHF. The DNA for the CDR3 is TGTGCCAGTAGTATCTATTTGGGGCCTGGGCAGCCCCAGCATTTT.